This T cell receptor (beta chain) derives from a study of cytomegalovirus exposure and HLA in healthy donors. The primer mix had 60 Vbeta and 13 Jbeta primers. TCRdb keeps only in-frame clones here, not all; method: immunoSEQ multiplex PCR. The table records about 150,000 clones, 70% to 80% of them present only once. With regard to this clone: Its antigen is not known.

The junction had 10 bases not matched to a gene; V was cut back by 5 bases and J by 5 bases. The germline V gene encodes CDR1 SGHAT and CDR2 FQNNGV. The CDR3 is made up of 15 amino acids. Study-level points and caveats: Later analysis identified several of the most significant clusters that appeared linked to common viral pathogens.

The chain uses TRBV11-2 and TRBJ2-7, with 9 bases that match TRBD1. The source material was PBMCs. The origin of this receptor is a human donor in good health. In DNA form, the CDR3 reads TGTGCCAGCAGCCCCTTAACAGGGGGCGTCGACGAGCAGTACTTC. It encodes CASSPLTGGVDEQYF.